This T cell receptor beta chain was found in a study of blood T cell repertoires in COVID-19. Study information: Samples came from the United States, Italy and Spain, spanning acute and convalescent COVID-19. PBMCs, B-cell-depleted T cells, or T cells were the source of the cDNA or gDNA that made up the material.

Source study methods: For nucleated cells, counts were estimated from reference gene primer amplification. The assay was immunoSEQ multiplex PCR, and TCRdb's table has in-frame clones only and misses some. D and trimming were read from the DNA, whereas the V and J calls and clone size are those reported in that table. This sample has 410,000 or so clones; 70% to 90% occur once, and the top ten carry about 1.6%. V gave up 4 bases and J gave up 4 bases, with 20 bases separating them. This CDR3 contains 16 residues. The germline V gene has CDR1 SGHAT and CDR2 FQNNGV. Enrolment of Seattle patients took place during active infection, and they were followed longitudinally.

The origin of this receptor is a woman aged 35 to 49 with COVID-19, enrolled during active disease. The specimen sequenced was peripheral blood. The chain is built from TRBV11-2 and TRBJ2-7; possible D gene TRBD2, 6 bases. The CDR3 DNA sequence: TGTGCCAGCAGCTCATATGGGACTTTCGCCCTTTACGAGCAGTACTTC. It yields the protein CASSSYGTFALYEQYF.